This T cell receptor (beta chain) emerged from a study of beta chain features in type 1 diabetes. Across the study: The study examined roughly 100 million sorted cells across all samples.

Study-level results: There was a possibility that cDNA sequencing over-represented cells with high TCR expression. In these data, an HLA type influence on TCRB rearrangement remained unresolved.

Of the isolated RNA, all was reverse transcribed, and so the sequenced material was expressed TCRB transcripts. The repertoire was sequenced with immunoSEQ multiplex PCR; TCRdb's copy has only in-frame clones and lacks some. Of approximately 160,000 clones listed, around 8% were seen once; the top ten hold approximately 0.65%. There are a few counts of this clone. Its target is not known. Looked up from germline, CDR1 is SNHLY and CDR2 is FYNNEI. The CDR3 loop spans 14 amino acids. J is TRBJ2-5 and V is TRBV2, with D maybe TRBD1 (6 bases). The J call is uncertain, as TRBJ2-7 better fits the DNA end. The sequence was obtained from a man younger than 35 in good health. Input material: central memory CD4+ T cells from blood. CDR3 in DNA: TGTGCCAGCAGTGAATGGCAGGGGAGCCACGAGCAGTACTTC. The encoded protein is CASSEWQGSHEQYF.